Below, one TCR beta chain is given with its context. This record belongs to a study of blood T cell repertoires in COVID-19. Here immunoSEQ multiplex PCR was the method, and the copy in TCRdb shows in-frame clones only, minus some. This table holds around 270,000 clones, 70% to 90% found once. The CDR3 spans 14 residues. The J segment lost 2 bases and the V segment lost 5 bases, leaving 6 bases of the junction unmatched. The V gene's germline CDR1 is MDHEN and CDR2 SYDVKM. J is TRBJ2-7 and V is TRBV28, with 7 bases lining up with TRBD1. Sequencing used PBMCs or T cells enriched from blood (not recorded which). The clonotype originates from a woman in her twenties or thirties who had recovered from COVID-19. For the CDR3, the DNA is TGTGCCAGCAGTGGTACAGGGGACACCTACGAGCAGTACTTC. Amino acids: CASSGTGDTYEQYF.